The present TCR beta chain was sequenced within a study of blood T cell repertoires in COVID-19. About the study: Whether acute or convalescent, the COVID-19 samples came from the United States, Italy and Spain.

The method was immunoSEQ multiplex PCR; TCRdb's version includes in-frame clones alone and lacks a portion of them. This sample carries around 290,000 clones, roughly 91% of them seen once, and the ten largest clones take roughly 5.1%. The CDR3 has 16 residues. Germline assignment: CDR1 SGHVS and CDR2 FQNEAQ. The V end lost 2 bases, the J end lost 0 bases, and 13 bases lay between the germline ends. The chain links TRBV7-8 to TRBJ1-1; D might be TRBD1 (5 bases). Sequenced sample: peripheral blood. The sequence was collected from a man in his forties or fifties with acute or convalescent COVID-19. The CDR3 region is CASSLSRAVMNTEAFF. The DNA for the CDR3 is TGTGCCAGCAGCTTAAGCAGGGCGGTCATGAACACTGAAGCTTTCTTT.